Shown below are 22 T cell receptor delta chains from a single sample sequenced in a study of γδ T cells in repeated Plasmodium falciparum infection. TCRdb re-called clones from the multiplex PCR reads using CATT. The sample yields under 50,000 delta-chain clones, approximately 1.5% seen once. Bulk repertoires came from Vgamma9/Vdelta2+ or Vdelta2-negative gammadelta T cells flow-sorted from PBMC. Source material: gamma-delta T cells from blood. The receptors derive from a pool of human donors (malaria-infected and uninfected, not separated).

There are many counts of this clone. V and J are TRDV2 and TRDJ1, with 7 bases that match TRDD3. TCRdb supplies no J gene; here it was assigned by aligning the nucleotide sequence to germline. J was trimmed by 10 bases and V by 5 bases; bases with no gene match: 30. This CDR3 has 19 residues. Germline CDR1 is GEAIGNYY and CDR2 is EKD. CDR3 protein: CACVRGGWLGVTFESRLIF. The CDR3 region has the DNA TGTGCCTGTGTACGCGGGGGATGGCTGGGGGTCACCTTTGAGAGTAGACTCATCTTT.

This clone has a handful of counts. Given a far larger clone just one base away, this is likely a sequencing read error. The same CDR3 also results from other DNA sequences found in this sample. The chain is built from TRDV1 and TRDJ1; 12 bases align to TRDD3. In the absence of a J gene in TCRdb, the DNA was matched to germline to assign it here. J was trimmed by 0 bases and V by 0 bases; bases with no gene match: 26. The germline gives CDR1 TSWWSYY, CDR2 QGS. The CDR3 has 25 amino acids. The CDR3 region has the DNA TGTGCTCTTGGGGAACTGTTCCACACTCTACGATTTCCTGGGGGATACGCGGGGTACACCGATAAACTCATCTTT. Encoded protein: CALGELFHTLRFPGGYAGYTDKLIF.

About this clone: TCRdb's protein for this DNA is that of a much larger clone and differs from the translation at residue 5, likely a read error; the protein shown is the DNA translation. This chain connects TRDV1 to TRDJ1; 8 bases line up with TRDD3. Because TCRdb records no J gene, it was assigned here through a match of the DNA to germline. The CDR3 has 17 residues. The ends lost 4 bases at V and 0 bases at J; junction bases unmatched: 10. Germline CDR1 reads TSWWSYY; CDR2 reads QGS. CDR3 residues: CALGGGAGIPDTDKLIF. The CDR3 DNA is TGTGCTCTTGGGGGGGGCGCGGGGATACCGGACACCGATAAACTCATCTTT.

The chain combines TRDV1 with TRDJ1, with 8 nucleotides matching TRDD3. TCRdb records no J gene; here it was assigned by comparing the DNA to germline. This CDR3 has 25 residues. Germline lookup yields CDR1 TSWWSYY and CDR2 QGS. The J segment lost 3 bases and the V segment lost 5 bases, leaving 38 bases of the junction unmatched. Written as DNA, the CDR3 is TGTGCTCTTGGGAACTTCCCGCGGTGGCCCTTACGGGGATACTGGGGGGGTTCCCGGGCCGATAAACTCATCTTT. This encodes CALGNFPRWPLRGYWGGSRADKLIF.

This clone came up many times. This DNA's translation and the protein TCRdb lists, from a much larger clone, do not match at residue 12, likely due to a read error; the protein shown is translated from the DNA. The V call is TRDV1, the J call TRDJ1; D is uncertain. The germline CDR1 and CDR2 sequences are TSWWSYY and QGS. This CDR3 has 13 residues. The chain's CDR3 is CALGELLSQKLTF. The DNA for the CDR3 is TGTGCTCTTGGGGAACTCTTGTCTCAAAAACTCACCTTT.

This clone was observed a few times. TCRdb's protein for this DNA is that of a much larger clone and differs from the translation at residue 14, likely a read error; the protein shown is the DNA translation. The chain employs TRDV1 and TRDJ3; possible D gene TRDD3, 5 bases. Germline matching of the DNA provided the J gene here, since TCRdb leaves it blank. Germline V lookup: CDR1 TSWWSYY, CDR2 QGS. This CDR3 region has 17 residues. The CDR3 bases are TGTGCTCTTGGGGAAAACCTCCTCTCCTGGGACACCCGAAAGATGTTTTTC. Its translation: CALGENLLSWDTRKMFF.

This clone was seen ten or more times. Other DNA sequences in the sample encode the same CDR3. This chain connects TRDV1 to TRDJ1; 9 bases align to TRDD3. Germline CDR1 is TSWWSYY and CDR2 is QGS. V lost 7 bases and J lost 9; bases outside the gene matches: 30. This CDR3 comprises 20 residues. The CDR3 DNA reads as TGTGCTCTTGATCTACGGTGGGTACTGGGGGACCCCTATCTCACCGCAGAACTCATCTTT. This translates into CALDLRWVLGDPYLTAELIF.

There are a few counts of this clone. The protein TCRdb lists belongs to a much larger clone and differs from this DNA's translation at residue 15, which points to a read error; the protein shown is made from the DNA. The chain carries TRDV1 and TRDJ1; 10 positions agree with TRDD3. J lost 3 bases, V lost 2 bases, and 18 bases had no gene match. This CDR3 region has 20 residues. Germline CDR1 reads TSWWSYY; CDR2 reads QGS. CDR3 DNA: TGTGCTCTTGGGGAATCAGAGATGCGTACTGGGGGATGGTACGCCGATAAACTCATCTTT. This translates into CALGESEMRTGGWYADKLIF.

A word on this clone: The protein given by TCRdb reflects a much larger clone and differs at residue 19 from this DNA's translation, likely from a read error; the protein shown is the DNA's translation. The chain recombines TRDV1 with TRDJ1; weak D call: TRDD2 (6 bases). The J gene is absent in TCRdb and was assigned here via DNA matching to germline. The CDR3 is 25 residues long. CDR1 and CDR2 from the germline V gene are TSWWSYY and QGS. V lost 2 bases and J 1 base, leaving 41 bases between the germline ends. CDR3 in DNA: TGTGCTCTTGGGGAAAGTACTGAACAGGCTACGTCCTACCCTCACTGGTATATGAGCACCGATAAACTCATCTTT. This codes for CALGESTEQATSYPHWYMSTDKLIF.

On this clone: The TCRdb protein comes from a much larger clone and disagrees with this DNA's translation at residue 7, likely due to a read error; the protein given here is derived from the DNA. The genes are TRDV1 and TRDJ1, with 9 bases identical to TRDD3. The J gene is not listed in TCRdb, so it was assigned here from a DNA match to germline. This CDR3 has 23 amino acids. CDR1 is TSWWSYY, CDR2 QGS, per germline. The V gene end was trimmed by 0 bases and the J gene end by 1 base; junction bases not matched to a gene: 24. The CDR3 region has the DNA TGTGCTCTTGGGGAACTTGGCCTACCCTGGGGGATCGTACCTCCTTTGTCCACCGATAAACTCATCTTT. It is translated as CALGELGLPWGIVPPLSTDKLIF.

This clone came up a few times. The translation of this DNA and the TCRdb protein of a much larger clone differ at residue 3, probably owing to a read error; the protein shown here is translated from the DNA. The chain couples TRDV1 to TRDJ1, with D maybe TRDD3 (6 bases). Here the J gene was assigned by germline matching of the DNA, as TCRdb has none. The CDR3 covers 21 residues. Germline CDR1 reads TSWWSYY; CDR2 reads QGS. CDR3 sequence (DNA): TGTGCTTTTGGGGAACCCCATCCTGTCCCGGGGGACCTGTCCGTCACCGATAAACTCATCTTT. Its protein is CAFGEPHPVPGDLSVTDKLIF.

A remark on this clone: A read error is likely here: a far larger clone is one base away. This same CDR3 is encoded by further DNA sequences in the sample. The V and J genes are TRDV2 and TRDJ2, with TRDD3 matching over 7 bases. The J gene, absent from TCRdb, was called here by matching the DNA to germline. Looked up from germline, CDR1 is GEAIGNYY and CDR2 is EKD. The CDR3 covers 16 residues. The CDR3 sequence: CACDTLGGTNTAQLFF. The CDR3 coding sequence is TGTGCCTGCGACACTCTGGGGGGTACAAACACAGCACAACTCTTCTTT.

There are many counts of this clone. The TCRdb protein, from a much larger clone, departs from this DNA's translation at residue 15, likely by read error; the protein shown derives from the DNA. V is TRDV1 and J is TRDJ1; 8 positions match TRDD3. There are 20 residues in the CDR3. Unmatched junction bases numbered 24, after V lost 5 bases and J lost 4 bases. The germline gives CDR1 TSWWSYY, CDR2 QGS. The CDR3 loop reads CALGSPTFDLLGDIIDKLIF. The CDR3, as DNA: TGTGCTCTTGGGTCCCCAACCTTCGACCTTCTGGGGGACATCATCGATAAACTCATCTTT.

Sample share makes this clone medium-sized. Different DNA sequences within this sample yield the same CDR3. The rearrangement links TRDV1 to TRDJ1, with a weak D call TRDD3 (6 bases). This CDR3 region has 17 residues. CDR1 TSWWSYY and CDR2 QGS come from the germline V gene. Trimming took 1 base from V and 1 from J, leaving 16 bases between them. The DNA for the CDR3 is TGTGCTCTTGGGGAACCCCTGGAGGGGATTTCCACCGATAAACTCATCTTT. Translation: CALGEPLEGISTDKLIF.

This clone was detected many times. TCRdb's protein, taken from a much larger clone, differs from this DNA's translation at residue 17, likely owing to a read error; the protein displayed comes from the DNA. A V gene of TRDV2 was called, but no J gene was assigned; the table's D gene call, TRDD3, was not cross checked with the DNA. Germline CDR1 and CDR2: GEAIGNYY and EKD. This CDR3 contains 18 residues. For the CDR3, the DNA is TGTGCCTGTGACACTCTCCTACGTGAGTCACTGGGGGTCGATAAACTCACCTTT. Translating it yields CACDTLLRESLGVDKLTF.

Turning to this clone: A much bigger clone sits one base away, suggesting this may be a read error. The chain combines TRDV1 with TRDJ1; 8 nucleotides agree with TRDD3. The J gene is not listed in TCRdb, so it was assigned here from a DNA match to germline. CDR3 length equals 21 residues. Germline V CDR1 and CDR2: TSWWSYY, QGS. The junction had 23 bases not matched to a gene; V was cut back by 0 bases and J by 5 bases. The CDR3 nucleotides read TGTGCTCTTGGGGAACTCTGGCCTTACTGGGGGTTCTCCCCAACGAGGGATAAACTCATCTTT. Translated: CALGELWPYWGFSPTRDKLIF.

With regard to this clone: This DNA translates differently at residue 7 from the TCRdb protein, which is that of a much larger clone; a read error is likely, and the protein shown is the DNA's own translation. The chain has TRDV1 and TRDJ1, with TRDD3 identical over 7 bases. TCRdb offers no J gene call, so here the DNA was matched to germline to obtain one. Germline CDR1 reads TSWWSYY; CDR2 reads QGS. This CDR3 is 17 amino acids long. V lost 2 bases, J lost 1 base, and 10 bases stayed unmatched. The CDR3 DNA sequence: TGTGCTCTTGGGGAAACGTTCTACTGGGGATCCACCGATAAACTCATCTTT. Translating it yields CALGETFYWGSTDKLIF.

This clone was recorded at least ten times. With a far larger clone one base away, a read error is the likely cause. Within the sample, other DNA sequences also encode this same CDR3. The J gene is TRDJ1, the V gene TRDV1, with 9 bases that match TRDD2. Germline CDR1 TSWWSYY, CDR2 QGS. The CDR3 totals 22 residues. CDR3 sequence: CALGELPSYMGGGHSYTDKLIF. In DNA, the CDR3 is TGTGCTCTTGGGGAACTACCTTCCTACATGGGTGGGGGTCACTCATACACCGATAAACTTATCTTT.

Worth noting for this clone: The protein in TCRdb stems from a much larger clone and differs at residue 20 from this DNA's translation, likely a read error; here the protein is translated from the DNA. The V gene call is TRDV1, and the J gene call is absent; the D call of TRDD3 is as the table states it, not checked on the DNA. This CDR3 region has 22 residues. Per the germline V gene, CDR1 is TSWWSYY and CDR2 is QGS. CDR3: CALGEGLLEPTYEAGYTDKPIF. Written as DNA, the CDR3 is TGTGCTCTTGGGGAAGGCCTTCTCGAACCCACGTACGAGGCGGGGTACACCGATAAACCCATCTTT.

In the case of this clone: TCRdb assigns this DNA the protein of a much larger clone, which departs from its translation at residue 5; this likely reflects a read error, and the protein shown comes from translating the DNA. The V call is TRDV1, the J call TRDJ1; 7 nucleotides align to TRDD2. The length of the CDR3 is 16 residues. The germline V gene has CDR1 TSWWSYY and CDR2 QGS. V was pared by 3 bases and J by 1 base, with 8 bases of the junction left unmatched. This CDR3 is CALGDTSSYSTDKLIF. As DNA, the CDR3 is TGTGCTCTTGGGGATACATCTTCCTATAGCACCGATAAACTCATCTTT.

This clone was detected a few times. The protein that TCRdb holds for this DNA derives from a much larger clone and differs from the translated DNA at residues 11 and 13, which likely indicates a read error; the protein shown here is translated from the DNA. The chain couples TRDV1 to TRDJ1; unclear D gene. The CDR3 loop spans 18 amino acids. V was trimmed by 2 bases and J by 2 bases, leaving 21 bases between them. Germline V gene data show CDR1 as TSWWSYY and CDR2 as QGS. This CDR3 is CALGESRVRLVITDKLIF. The CDR3 coding sequence is TGTGCTCTTGGGGAAAGTCGGGTACGTTTGGTGATTACCGATAAACTCATCTTT.

Concerning this clone: The amino acid sequence in TCRdb belongs to a much larger clone and departs from this DNA's translation at residue 15, likely a sequencing read error; the sequence shown is translated from the DNA. The chain carries TRDV1 and TRDJ1; TRDD3 matches 8 bases. The CDR3 spans 18 residues. The germline gives CDR1 TSWWSYY, CDR2 QGS. The CDR3 nucleotides read TGTGCTCTTGGGGAACTAAAATGGGGGATGTCCGACACCGATGAACTCATCTTT. Its translation: CALGELKWGMSDTDELIF.